This TCR beta chain was identified in a study of shared clonotypes between healthy human individuals. Sequencing was performed with immunoSEQ multiplex PCR; in TCRdb, only in-frame clones are kept and a portion is missing. The sample lists roughly 2.2 million clones, over 85% seen once, with about 0.41% in the top ten. Germline V gives CDR1 SGHNT, CDR2 YYREEE (reference sequence). Germline trimming cut 4 bases from V and 2 bases from J; bases unmatched to any gene: 8. There are 16 residues in the CDR3. The TCR comes from a man aged 18 to 35 in good health. Some clones in this sample may be carry-over from other donors' samples. This sequence joins TRBV5-4 and TRBJ2-3; 9 nucleotides line up with TRBD2. Specimen: naive CD4+ T cells from PBMCs. This sample's subset: CD45RA+ positively selected. The CDR3 loop is CASSHQTSGDTDTQYF. In nucleotides, the CDR3 is TGTGCCAGCAGCCACCAGACTAGCGGCGACACAGATACGCAGTATTTT.